This entry is about one T cell receptor beta chain. This record comes from a study of blood T cell repertoires in COVID-19. CDR3 length equals 13 residues. In germline, CDR1 is SGHRS, CDR2 YFSETQ. Trimming removed 5 bases from V and 3 bases from J, with 12 bases in between. The method was immunoSEQ multiplex PCR; TCRdb's version includes in-frame clones alone and lacks a portion of them. The sample lists about 110,000 clones; 70% to 85% were seen once. The clonotype originates from a woman in her fifties or sixties with acute or convalescent COVID-19. The chain uses TRBV5-1 and TRBJ2-7, with a tentative D call TRBD1 (5 bases). Specimen: peripheral blood. This CDR3 is CASSSQGRYEQYF. The CDR3 nucleotides are TGCGCCAGCAGTAGCCAGGGTCGCTACGAGCAGTACTTC.